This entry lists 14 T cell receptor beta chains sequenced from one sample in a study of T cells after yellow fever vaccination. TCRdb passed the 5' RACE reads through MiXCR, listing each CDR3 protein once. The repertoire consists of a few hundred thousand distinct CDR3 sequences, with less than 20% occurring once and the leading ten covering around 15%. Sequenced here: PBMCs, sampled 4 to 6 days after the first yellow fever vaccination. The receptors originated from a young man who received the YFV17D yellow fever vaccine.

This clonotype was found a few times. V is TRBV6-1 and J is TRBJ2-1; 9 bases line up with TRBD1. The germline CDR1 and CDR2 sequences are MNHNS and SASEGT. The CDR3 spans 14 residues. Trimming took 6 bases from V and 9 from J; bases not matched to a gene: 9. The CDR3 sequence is CASSQDLDRGEQFF. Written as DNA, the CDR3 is TGTGCCAGCAGCCAAGACCTGGACAGGGGTGAGCAGTTCTTC.

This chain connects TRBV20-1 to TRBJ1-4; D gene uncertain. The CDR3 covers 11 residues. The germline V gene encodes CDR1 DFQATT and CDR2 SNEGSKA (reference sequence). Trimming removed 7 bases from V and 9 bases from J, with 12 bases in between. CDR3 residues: CSGAEGKKLFF. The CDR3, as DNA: TGCAGTGGGGCGGAGGGAAAAAAACTGTTTTTT.

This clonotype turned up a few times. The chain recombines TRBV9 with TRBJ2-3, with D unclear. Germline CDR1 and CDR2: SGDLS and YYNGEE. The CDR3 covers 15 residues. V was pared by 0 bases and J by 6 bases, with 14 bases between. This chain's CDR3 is CASSVDQTVVDTQYF. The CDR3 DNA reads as TGTGCCAGCAGCGTAGATCAAACGGTAGTCGATACGCAGTATTTT.

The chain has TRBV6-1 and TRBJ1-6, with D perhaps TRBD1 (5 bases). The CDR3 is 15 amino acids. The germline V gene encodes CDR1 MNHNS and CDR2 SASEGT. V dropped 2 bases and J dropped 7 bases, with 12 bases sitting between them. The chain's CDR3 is CASSEPGLGNSPLHF. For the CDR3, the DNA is TGTGCCAGCAGTGAACCAGGGTTGGGGAATTCACCCCTCCACTTT.

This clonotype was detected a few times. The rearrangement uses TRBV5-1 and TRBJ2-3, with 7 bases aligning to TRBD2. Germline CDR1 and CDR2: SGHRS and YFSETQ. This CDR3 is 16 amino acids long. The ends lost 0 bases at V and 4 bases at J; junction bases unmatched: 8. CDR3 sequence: CASSLGGDYVSDTQYF. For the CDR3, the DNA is TGCGCCAGCAGCTTGGGCGGGGACTACGTCTCAGATACGCAGTATTTT.

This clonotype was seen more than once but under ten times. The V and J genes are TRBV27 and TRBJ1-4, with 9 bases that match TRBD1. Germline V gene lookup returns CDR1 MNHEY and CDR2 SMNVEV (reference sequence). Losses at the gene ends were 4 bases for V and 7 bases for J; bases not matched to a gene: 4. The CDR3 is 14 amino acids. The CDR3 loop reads CASSSTGGAEKLFF. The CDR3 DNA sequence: TGTGCCAGCAGTTCTACAGGGGGCGCTGAAAAACTGTTTTTT.

The CDR3 is CASSLMYNEKLFF. The CDR3 coding sequence is TGTGCCAGCAGTTTAATGTATAATGAAAAACTGTTTTTT. This chain links TRBV12-3 or TRBV12-4 with TRBJ1-4, with unresolved D. The CDR3 is 13 residues long. Trimming pared 2 bases from V and 4 bases from J, leaving 5 bases between.

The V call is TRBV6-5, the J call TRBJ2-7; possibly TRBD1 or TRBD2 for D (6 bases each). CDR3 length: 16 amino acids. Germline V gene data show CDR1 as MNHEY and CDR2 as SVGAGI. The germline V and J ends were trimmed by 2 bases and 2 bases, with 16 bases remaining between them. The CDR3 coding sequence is TGTGCCAGCAGTTACCATGTAGGGGGGAAACCCTACGAGCAGTACTTC. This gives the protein CASSYHVGGKPYEQYF.

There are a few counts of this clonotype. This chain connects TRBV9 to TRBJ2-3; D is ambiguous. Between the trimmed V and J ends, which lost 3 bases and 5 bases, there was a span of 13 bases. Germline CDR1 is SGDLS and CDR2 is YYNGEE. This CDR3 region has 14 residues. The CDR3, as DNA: TGTGCCAGCAGCGCAACGGCGGCGGTAGATACGCAGTATTTT. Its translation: CASSATAAVDTQYF.

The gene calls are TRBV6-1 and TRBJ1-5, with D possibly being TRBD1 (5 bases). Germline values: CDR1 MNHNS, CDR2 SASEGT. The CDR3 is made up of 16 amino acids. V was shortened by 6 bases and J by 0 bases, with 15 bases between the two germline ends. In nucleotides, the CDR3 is TGTGCCAGCAGCCCGGGACGGATTTATAGCAATCAGCCCCAGCATTTT. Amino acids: CASSPGRIYSNQPQHF.

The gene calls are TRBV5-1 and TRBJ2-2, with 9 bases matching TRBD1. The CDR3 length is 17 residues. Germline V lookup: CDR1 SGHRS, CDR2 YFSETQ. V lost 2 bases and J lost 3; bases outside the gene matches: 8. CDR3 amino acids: CASSFPTGQGDTGELFF. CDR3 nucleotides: TGCGCCAGCAGCTTTCCGACGGGACAGGGAGACACCGGGGAGCTGTTTTTT.

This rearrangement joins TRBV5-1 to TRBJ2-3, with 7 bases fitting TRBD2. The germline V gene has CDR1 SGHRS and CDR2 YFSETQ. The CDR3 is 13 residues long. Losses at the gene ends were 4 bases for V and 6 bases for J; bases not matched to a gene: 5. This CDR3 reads CASSQTGGDTQYF. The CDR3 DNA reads TGCGCCAGCAGCCAGACCGGGGGGGATACGCAGTATTTT.

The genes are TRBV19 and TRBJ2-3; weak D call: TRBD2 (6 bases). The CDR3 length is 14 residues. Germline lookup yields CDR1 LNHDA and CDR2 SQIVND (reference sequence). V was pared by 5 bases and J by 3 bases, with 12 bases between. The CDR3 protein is CASSQLGTTDTQYF. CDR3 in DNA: TGTGCCAGTAGTCAACTCGGGACTACAGATACGCAGTATTTT.

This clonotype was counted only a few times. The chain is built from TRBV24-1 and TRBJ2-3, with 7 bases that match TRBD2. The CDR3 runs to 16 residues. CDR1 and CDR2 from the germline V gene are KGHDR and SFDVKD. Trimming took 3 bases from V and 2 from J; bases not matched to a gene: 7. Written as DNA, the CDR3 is TGTGCCACCAGTGATATGGCTAGCGGCTACACAGATACGCAGTATTTT. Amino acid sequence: CATSDMASGYTDTQYF.